The rows below give T cell receptor beta chains drawn from one sample of a study of early T cells in non-severe SARS-CoV-2 infection. Each CDR3 protein is one row after TCRdb ran MiXCR on the 5' RACE reads. The sample includes 97,000 or so distinct CDR3 sequences, around 12% of them seen just once. Sequenced: whole blood. The receptor set was obtained from an adult who was a healthcare worker with PCR-confirmed SARS-CoV-2 infection or an uninfected control (not recorded which). Both conserved end residues are part of each CDR3. Fields, in order: CDR3 protein, CDR3 DNA, J gene, V gene, D gene, clone size. D genes are given only for firm matches. The listing skips clone size in some rows; elsewhere it reads once, few, many or a size class.

cdr3_aa: CASRTTGTELTSGNTIYF
cdr3_nt: TGTGCCAGCAGGACTACCGGGACAGAGCTAACCTCTGGAAACACCATATATTTT
j_call: TRBJ1-3
v_call: TRBV12-3/TRBV12-4
d_call: TRBD1
clone_size: many

cdr3_aa: CSVPQQGGYGYTF
cdr3_nt: TGCAGCGTCCCTCAGCAGGGGGGGTATGGCTACACCTTC
j_call: TRBJ1-2
v_call: TRBV29-1
d_call: TRBD1
clone_size: NA

cdr3_aa: CASSTRTSGSYEQYF
cdr3_nt: TGTGCCAGCAGCACCCGGACTAGCGGATCCTACGAGCAGTACTTC
j_call: TRBJ2-7
v_call: TRBV11-2
d_call: TRBD2
clone_size: many

cdr3_aa: CATSDPSSGASTDTQYF
cdr3_nt: TGTGCCACCAGTGACCCCAGTAGCGGGGCAAGCACAGATACGCAGTATTTT
j_call: TRBJ2-3
v_call: TRBV24-1
d_call: TRBD2
clone_size: once

cdr3_aa: CASSPGLGGDEQFF
cdr3_nt: TGTGCCAGCAGCCCCGGACTCGGGGGCGATGAGCAGTTCTTC
j_call: TRBJ2-1
v_call: TRBV9
d_call: NA
clone_size: once

cdr3_aa: CASSPRLAGRRFF
cdr3_nt: TGTGCCAGCAGCCCGAGACTAGCGGGGCGCAGGTTCTTC
j_call: TRBJ2-1
v_call: TRBV14
d_call: TRBD2
clone_size: few

cdr3_aa: CASSLALRQPQHF
cdr3_nt: TGTGCCAGCAGCTTAGCCCTCAGACAGCCCCAGCATTTT
j_call: TRBJ1-5
v_call: TRBV7-8
d_call: NA
clone_size: many

cdr3_aa: CSTRDRGNTEAFF
cdr3_nt: TGCAGCACCAGGGACAGGGGGAACACTGAAGCTTTCTTT
j_call: TRBJ1-1
v_call: TRBV29-1
d_call: TRBD1
clone_size: NA

cdr3_aa: CASSPLGLATGELFF
cdr3_nt: TGTGCCAGCAGTCCGCTGGGACTAGCGACCGGGGAGCTGTTTTTT
j_call: TRBJ2-2
v_call: TRBV6-6
d_call: TRBD2
clone_size: few

cdr3_aa: CASIEERNEQFF
cdr3_nt: TGTGCCAGCATTGAGGAACGCAATGAGCAGTTCTTC
j_call: TRBJ2-1
v_call: TRBV12-3/TRBV12-4
d_call: NA
clone_size: NA

cdr3_aa: CASSLRENTEAFF
cdr3_nt: TGTGCCAGCAGTTTACGGGAGAACACTGAAGCTTTCTTT
j_call: TRBJ1-1
v_call: TRBV6-1
d_call: NA
clone_size: many

cdr3_aa: CASSEAPGLYDSGNTIYF
cdr3_nt: TGTGCCAGCAGTGAAGCCCCGGGACTTTACGACTCTGGAAACACCATATATTTT
j_call: TRBJ1-3
v_call: TRBV6-1
d_call: NA
clone_size: many

cdr3_aa: CASSVGTSGTGEQFF
cdr3_nt: TGTGCCAGCAGCGTTGGGACTAGCGGGACTGGTGAGCAGTTCTTC
j_call: TRBJ2-1
v_call: TRBV7-6
d_call: TRBD2
clone_size: NA

cdr3_aa: CASSPTRRVNEQYF
cdr3_nt: TGTGCCAGCAGCCCCACCCGAAGGGTAAACGAGCAGTACTTC
j_call: TRBJ2-7
v_call: TRBV12-3/TRBV12-4
d_call: NA
clone_size: NA

cdr3_aa: CASKWTAEVFF
cdr3_nt: TGTGCCAGCAAATGGACGGCTGAAGTTTTCTTT
j_call: TRBJ1-1
v_call: TRBV6-1
d_call: NA
clone_size: few

cdr3_aa: CASSPTLGGAVEQYF
cdr3_nt: TGTGCCAGCAGTCCTACCTTGGGGGGAGCGGTCGAGCAGTACTTC
j_call: TRBJ2-7
v_call: TRBV12-3/TRBV12-4
d_call: NA
clone_size: NA

cdr3_aa: CASSQSLAGVKSYEQYF
cdr3_nt: TGTGCCAGCAGCCAAAGTCTAGCGGGAGTAAAGTCCTACGAGCAGTACTTC
j_call: TRBJ2-7
v_call: TRBV3-1
d_call: TRBD2
clone_size: NA

cdr3_aa: CSVTWWSYNEQFF
cdr3_nt: TGCAGCGTTACATGGTGGTCCTACAATGAGCAGTTCTTC
j_call: TRBJ2-1
v_call: TRBV29-1
d_call: NA
clone_size: NA

cdr3_aa: CTSSLVSRGLAVCDEQFF
cdr3_nt: TGTACCAGCAGTTTAGTTAGCCGGGGACTAGCGGTGTGTGATGAGCAGTTCTTC
j_call: TRBJ2-1
v_call: TRBV12-3/TRBV12-4
d_call: TRBD2
clone_size: NA

cdr3_aa: CASISPHTGELFF
cdr3_nt: TGTGCCAGCATAAGTCCACACACCGGGGAGCTGTTTTTT
j_call: TRBJ2-2
v_call: TRBV2
d_call: NA
clone_size: many

cdr3_aa: CASSQDYPSGGNEQFF
cdr3_nt: TGCGCCAGCAGCCAAGATTACCCTAGCGGCGGTAATGAGCAGTTCTTC
j_call: TRBJ2-1
v_call: TRBV4-1
d_call: TRBD2
clone_size: NA

cdr3_aa: CASSQELARASYEQYF
cdr3_nt: TGCGCCAGCAGCCAAGAGTTGGCCCGAGCCTCCTACGAGCAGTACTTC
j_call: TRBJ2-7
v_call: TRBV4-1
d_call: NA
clone_size: many

cdr3_aa: CASSFPSGSPLSTDTQYF
cdr3_nt: TGTGCCAGCAGTTTCCCCAGCGGGAGCCCTTTGAGCACAGATACGCAGTATTTT
j_call: TRBJ2-3
v_call: TRBV12-3/TRBV12-4
d_call: TRBD2
clone_size: many

cdr3_aa: CASSLSTGREETQYF
cdr3_nt: TGCGCCAGCAGCCTATCGACGGGCCGAGAAGAGACCCAGTACTTC
j_call: TRBJ2-5
v_call: TRBV5-1
d_call: NA
clone_size: NA

cdr3_aa: CASRRTSAEQFF
cdr3_nt: TGTGCCAGCAGACGTACTAGCGCTGAGCAGTTCTTC
j_call: TRBJ2-1
v_call: TRBV6-5
d_call: TRBD2
clone_size: NA

cdr3_aa: CASSLDLLYEQYF
cdr3_nt: TGTGCCAGCAGTCTAGATCTACTCTACGAGCAGTACTTC
j_call: TRBJ2-7
v_call: TRBV12-3/TRBV12-4
d_call: NA
clone_size: many

cdr3_aa: CASSPLTQTEAFF
cdr3_nt: TGTGCCAGCAGCCCCCTGACTCAGACTGAAGCTTTCTTT
j_call: TRBJ1-1
v_call: TRBV11-2
d_call: NA
clone_size: many

cdr3_aa: CASSQDLRMPEAFF
cdr3_nt: TGCGCCAGCAGCCAAGATTTGAGGATGCCTGAAGCTTTCTTT
j_call: TRBJ1-1
v_call: TRBV4-3
d_call: NA
clone_size: many

cdr3_aa: CASSFSGDYNEQFF
cdr3_nt: TGTGCCAGCAGCTTTAGCGGGGACTACAATGAGCAGTTCTTC
j_call: TRBJ2-1
v_call: TRBV7-3
d_call: TRBD2
clone_size: NA